This T cell receptor beta chain was retrieved from a study of blood T cell repertoires in COVID-19. Background on the study: COVID-19 samples from acute and convalescent phases originated in the United States, Italy and Spain.

Original data processing: Amplified reference gene primers provided the basis for estimating nucleated cell counts. TCRdb's table, derived via immunoSEQ multiplex PCR, lists solely in-frame clones and lacks some. V and J calls and clone size are those listed in that table; D and trimming were worked out from the DNA. The sample yields 200,000 to 250,000 clones, nearly 90% seen once. Researchers sorted participants into cohorts using their self-reported clinical history. Donors in Cohort 3 counted as recovered after two negative PCRs, clearance, or symptom resolution. Points on this clone: Distinct nucleotide sequences in the sample also encode this CDR3.

The clonotype was recovered from a young man who had recovered from COVID-19. The material sequenced was PBMCs or T cells enriched from blood (not recorded which).

CDR3 loop: CASSRTDTQYF. CDR3 nucleotide sequence: TGCGCCAGCAGTCGGACAGATACGCAGTATTTT. V is TRBV5-1 and J is TRBJ2-3; D not resolved. The germline V and J ends were trimmed by 5 bases and 3 bases, with 4 bases remaining between them. The CDR3 sequence is 11 residues long. Germline CDR1 is SGHRS and CDR2 is YFSETQ.